The 5 T cell receptor beta chains listed next were all sequenced from one sample in a study of monozygotic twins with inflammatory bowel disease. For each CDR3 protein, TCRdb gives one entry from its re-call of the 5' RACE reads, without DNA. The repertoire table contains more than 300,000 distinct CDR3 sequences. Sequenced material: blood. The receptors shown here come from a human donor with ulcerative colitis or Crohn's disease, or a healthy co-twin of an affected twin (not recorded which).

V gene TRBV3-1 combines with J gene TRBJ2-2. Germline V lookup: CDR1 LGHDT, CDR2 YNNKEL (reference sequence). There are 15 residues in the CDR3. CDR3 in amino acids: CASSQDLRFTGELFF. The entire variable domain, with the rest obtained from reference TRBV3-1 and TRBJ2-2, is as follows: DTAVSQTPKYLVTQMGNDKSIKCEQNLGHDTMYWYKQDSKKFLKIMFSYNNKELIINETVPNRFSPKSPDKAHLNLHINSLELGDSAVYFCASSQDLRFTGELFFGEGSRLTVL.

The J gene is TRBJ2-1, the V gene TRBV6-2 or TRBV6-3; TCRdb gives TRBD1 as the D gene, but with no DNA this cannot be confirmed. The germline V gene encodes CDR1 MNHEY and CDR2 SVGEGT. The CDR3 runs to 13 residues. This chain's CDR3 is CASSYSRGVEQFF.

The chain is built from TRBV7-9 and TRBJ2-2; TCRdb's D gene call, TRBD1, goes unchecked for lack of DNA. From germline, CDR1 is SEHNR and CDR2 FQNEAQ (reference sequence). The CDR3 is 16 residues long. The CDR3: CASSLLPQGYTGELFF.

The chain joins TRBV4-3 to TRBJ1-1. This CDR3 is 15 amino acids long. Germline assignment: CDR1 LGHNA and CDR2 YSLEER. The CDR3 spells CASSQDSGIITEAFF.

The genes are TRBV7-2 and TRBJ2-4; TCRdb returns TRBD2, unconfirmable since there is no DNA. The germline V gene encodes CDR1 SGHTA and CDR2 FQGNSA. The CDR3 runs to 16 residues. The CDR3 spells CASSSGLAGGQDIQYF.